These T cell receptor beta chains were read from a single sample in a study of blood T cell repertoires in COVID-19. Clones were read by immunoSEQ multiplex PCR, and TCRdb kept only the in-frame ones, dropping some. The table includes 350,000 to 450,000 clones, 85% detected once. The specimen sequenced was peripheral blood. Receptor source: a young woman with acute or convalescent COVID-19. CDR3s include the opening cysteine and the closing phenylalanine or tryptophan. Each record gives: V gene, J gene, clone size, D gene, CDR3 protein, CDR3 DNA. D genes are given only for firm matches. Clone size is not always given. Where it is, it says once, few, many or a class for expanded clones.

>TRBV5-6|TRBJ1-5|once|-
CASSSAQGYSNQPQHF
TGTGCCAGCAGCAGCGCACAGGGCTATAGCAATCAGCCCCAGCATTTT
>TRBV12-3/TRBV12-4|TRBJ1-2|-|-
CASSRGGNYGYTF
TGTGCCAGCAGCCGGGGGGGGAACTATGGCTACACCTTC
>TRBV19|TRBJ1-2|-|TRBD1
CASRRTRQGGYTF
TGTGCCAGCCGAAGGACCCGACAGGGGGGCTACACCTTC
>TRBV27|TRBJ2-7|-|TRBD2
CASSFRTSVNEQYF
TGTGCCAGCAGTTTCAGGACTAGCGTAAACGAGCAGTACTTC
>TRBV14|TRBJ1-1|-|-
CASSLRTVLNTEAFF
TGTGCCAGCAGCCTTAGGACAGTATTGAACACTGAAGCTTTCTTT
>TRBV7-9|TRBJ2-7|-|TRBD2
CASSSGTSGYEQYF
TGTGCCAGCAGCTCGGGGACTAGCGGATACGAGCAGTACTTC
>TRBV9|TRBJ2-1|once|TRBD2
CASSVLAGVNEQFF
TGTGCCAGCAGCGTATTAGCGGGGGTGAATGAGCAGTTCTTC
>TRBV5-4|TRBJ1-2|-|-
CASSRKFDRLANYGYTF
TGTGCCAGCAGCCGAAAATTCGACAGACTTGCTAACTATGGCTACACCTTC
>TRBV9|TRBJ1-2|-|-
CASSAQTVANYGYTF
TGTGCCAGCAGCGCGCAGACAGTTGCTAACTATGGCTACACCTTC
>TRBV30|TRBJ2-7|-|-
CAWSVGGWGRAYEQYF
TGTGCCTGGAGTGTAGGGGGATGGGGTAGGGCCTACGAGCAGTACTTC
>TRBV13|TRBJ2-7|-|TRBD2
CASRPGPSGGQSYEQYF
TGTGCCAGCAGACCAGGCCCTAGCGGGGGACAGTCCTACGAGCAGTACTTC
>TRBV19|TRBJ1-2|-|-
CASTPLRRSYGYTF
TGTGCCAGTACCCCTCTAAGGCGGAGCTATGGCTACACCTTC
>TRBV9|TRBJ1-3|-|TRBD1
CASSSGGVSGNTIYF
TGTGCCAGCAGCTCAGGGGGTGTCTCTGGAAACACCATATATTTT
>TRBV9|TRBJ2-2|-|TRBD2
CASSPTLAANTGELFF
TGTGCCAGCAGCCCCACCCTAGCGGCGAACACCGGGGAGCTGTTTTTT
>TRBV29-1|TRBJ1-2|-|-
CSVDRSTNYGYTF
TGCAGCGTCGACAGGAGTACTAACTATGGCTACACCTTC
>TRBV6-6|TRBJ1-3|-|TRBD1
CASSYGQGASGNTIYF
TGTGCCAGCAGTTACGGCCAGGGGGCGTCTGGAAACACCATATATTTT
>TRBV25-1|TRBJ2-1|-|TRBD2
CASSALGLAGYNEQFF
TGTGCCAGCAGTGCTCTCGGACTAGCGGGCTACAATGAGCAGTTCTTC
>TRBV7-7|TRBJ2-3|-|-
CASSSTSGDTQYF
TGTGCCAGCAGCTCCACTAGTGGAGATACGCAGTATTTT
>TRBV2|TRBJ1-1|-|TRBD1
CASSFRQGVTEAFF
TGTGCCAGCAGCTTCCGACAGGGTGTGACTGAAGCTTTCTTT
>TRBV3-1/TRBV3-2|TRBJ2-5|-|-
CASSQNGGPETQYF
TGTGCCAGCAGCCAAAACGGGGGACCGGAGACCCAGTACTTC
>TRBV19|TRBJ1-5|-|TRBD1
CASSIGDRGNQPQHF
TGTGCCAGTAGTATTGGGGACAGGGGAAATCAGCCCCAGCATTTT
>TRBV6-6|TRBJ2-2|-|-
CASWGQGFTGELFF
TGTGCCAGCTGGGGGCAGGGGTTCACCGGGGAGCTGTTTTTT
>TRBV28|TRBJ2-7|-|-
CASSQVRASYF
TGTGCCAGCAGTCAGGTCAGGGCTTCGTACTTC
>TRBV4-2|TRBJ1-2|-|-
CASSLPTGYGYTF
TGTGCCAGCAGCCTTCCGACGGGTTATGGCTACACCTTC
>TRBV6-5|TRBJ1-4|few|-
CASSYSYGGLNEKLFF
TGTGCCAGCAGTTACTCGTATGGGGGACTGAATGAAAAACTGTTTTTT
>TRBV13|TRBJ1-1|few|-
CASSRRAWGLNTEAFF
TGTGCCAGCAGTCGGCGGGCCTGGGGTCTGAACACTGAAGCTTTCTTT
>TRBV7-9|TRBJ2-3|-|-
CASSLVSTDTQYF
TGTGCCAGCAGCTTAGTAAGCACAGATACGCAGTATTTT
>TRBV30|TRBJ1-2|-|TRBD1
CAWSRQGSANYGYTF
TGTGCCTGGAGTCGACAGGGTTCAGCTAACTATGGCTACACCTTC
>TRBV27|TRBJ1-5|once|TRBD1
CASTFIDRDSNQPQHF
TGTGCCAGCACTTTCATTGACCGGGACAGTAATCAGCCCCAGCATTTT
>TRBV6-1|TRBJ1-2|-|TRBD1
CASSEYIRTGEYGYTF
TGTGCCAGCAGTGAATACATCAGGACAGGAGAATATGGCTACACCTTC
>TRBV7-9|TRBJ2-1|-|-
CASSRPTRSSYNEQFF
TGTGCCAGCAGCCGCCCAACTCGGAGCTCCTACAATGAGCAGTTCTTC
>TRBV29-1|TRBJ1-5|-|-
CSVVIQANQPQHF
TGCAGCGTTGTTATCCAGGCCAATCAGCCCCAGCATTTT
>TRBV5-1|TRBJ1-2|once|TRBD1
CASSWGQGANYGYTF
TGCGCCAGCAGCTGGGGACAGGGGGCTAACTATGGCTACACCTTC